These 8 T cell receptor beta chains were sequenced from one sample in a study of circulating and synovial CD4+ cells in juvenile arthritis. Clones were read by immunoSEQ multiplex PCR, and TCRdb kept only the in-frame ones, dropping some. The table shows fewer than 4,000 clones, with about four fifths occurring only once. Material for sequencing was CD4+ T cells from synovial fluid. These receptors originate from a human donor with juvenile idiopathic arthritis.

The V and J genes are TRBV28 and TRBJ1-5; 9 bases are shared with TRBD1. The V gene end was trimmed by 3 bases and the J gene end by 6 bases; junction bases not matched to a gene: 3. The CDR3 contains 14 residues. The germline V gene has CDR1 MDHEN and CDR2 SYDVKM. The DNA for the CDR3 is TGTGCCAGCAGTTTCGGGACAGGGATTCAGCCCCAGCATTTT. This sequence encodes CASSFGTGIQPQHF.

This clone has just one count. The chain links TRBV18 to TRBJ2-7, with TRBD2 matching over 10 bases. This CDR3 has 14 amino acids. Per germline, CDR1 KGHSH and CDR2 LQKENI. V lost 4 bases to trimming and J lost 5 bases; unmatched junction nucleotides: 5. This CDR3 is CASSLGLAVNEQYF. The DNA of the CDR3 is TGTGCCAGCTCACTAGGACTAGCGGTAAACGAGCAGTACTTC.

This clone was detected only a few times. The chain employs TRBV10-3 and TRBJ2-5; D perhaps matches TRBD1 (6 bases). This CDR3 region has 14 residues. Germline V gene lookup returns CDR1 ENHRY and CDR2 SYGVKD. Deletions cut 5 bases from V and 7 bases from J, with 17 bases between. CDR3: CAISTGTSYATQYF. The CDR3 coding sequence is TGTGCCATCAGTACAGGGACAAGCTATGCGACCCAGTACTTC.

A few counts support this clone. CDR3 loop: CATSRKQGTEAFF. In DNA, the CDR3 is TGTGCCACCAGCCGGAAGCAGGGTACTGAAGCTTTCTTT. The J gene is TRBJ1-1, the V gene TRBV15; a weak D match, TRBD1 (5 bases). Between the trimmed V and J ends, which lost 5 bases and 5 bases, there was a span of 12 bases. This CDR3 has 13 amino acids. The V gene's germline CDR1 is LNHNV and CDR2 YYDKDF (reference sequence). The full variable domain, its missing parts supplied by reference TRBV15 and TRBJ1-1, is DAMVIQNPRYQVTQFGKPVTLSCSQTLNHNVMYWYQQKSSQAPKLLFHYYDKDFNNEADTPDNFQSRRPNTSFCFLDIRSPGLGDTAMYLCATSRKQGTEAFFGQGTRLTVV.

This clone is classed as large (0.1 to 1%). The gene calls are TRBV2 and TRBJ1-2, with TRBD1 matching 7 bases. CDR3 size: 12 residues. CDR1 and CDR2 from the germline V gene are SNHLY and FYNNEI. V was pared by 6 bases and J by 4 bases, with 2 bases of the junction left unmatched. The CDR3 DNA is TGTGCCAGCAGGGGGACAGCCTATGGCTACACCTTC. Residues: CASRGTAYGYTF.

A single count supports this clone. The J gene is TRBJ1-5, the V gene TRBV19; D possibly corresponds to TRBD1 (6 bases). Per germline, CDR1 LNHDA and CDR2 SQIVND (reference sequence). Trimming pared 4 bases from V and 3 bases from J, leaving 13 bases between. The CDR3 extends over 15 amino acids. Written as DNA, the CDR3 is TGTGCCAGTAGTACGCCAGACAGGCCCAATCAGCCCCAGCATTTT. Protein: CASSTPDRPNQPQHF.

The chain is built from TRBV5-6 and TRBJ2-4, with D perhaps TRBD1 (6 bases). The CDR3 has 13 amino acids. V shed 4 bases and J shed 10 bases, with 15 bases lying between them. CDR1 is SGHDT and CDR2 is YYEEEE in the germline V gene. CDR3 coding DNA: TGTGCCAGCAGCGGGGCCGGGACAATTATTCAGTACTTC. Translation gives CASSGAGTIIQYF.

This chain joins TRBV7-2 and TRBJ2-1; 9 bases map to TRBD2. The CDR3 length is 15 residues. Trimming at V came to 2 bases and at J to 7 bases, leaving 6 bases not matched to a gene. CDR1 SGHTA and CDR2 FQGNSA come from the germline V gene. For the CDR3, the DNA is TGTGCCAGCAGCTTATGGCGGGGGGGTTGGAATGAGCAGTTCTTC. It translates to CASSLWRGGWNEQFF.